This T cell receptor (beta chain) was found in a study of T cell repertoires in cytomegalovirus infection. At the level of the study: HLA-B-restricted CMV epitopes that are well studied, plus recently identified HLA-C-restricted ones, were used by the study.

MiXCR, applied by TCRdb to the reads, yields one record per CDR3 protein. This sample carries more than 55,000 distinct CDR3 sequences, 20% of them seen once, and the ten largest clones take roughly 63%. Comment on this clonotype: The antigen is unknown.

Findings and caveats of the study: HLA-C-restricted CMV clonotypes gave the most frequent clonotype in two of eight donors.

The length of the CDR3 is 11 residues. The germline CDR1 and CDR2 sequences are SGHTA and FQGTGA. The germline V and J ends were trimmed by 3 bases and 12 bases, with 11 bases remaining between them. The sequences come from CD8+ T cells from cultured PBMCs, collected from culture after CMV antigen stimulation. This chain links TRBV7-3 with TRBJ1-2; no clear D gene. The receptor was derived from a human donor in good health (CMV status not recorded). Some clones in this sample may be carry-over from other donors' samples. The chain's CDR3 is CASSFPGGDTF. In DNA form, the CDR3 reads TGTGCCAGCAGCTTCCCCGGAGGTGACACCTTC.